This TCR beta chain was obtained from a study of shared clonotypes between healthy human individuals. This clone appeared a few times. The CDR3 is 16 residues long. The V gene end was trimmed by 5 bases and the J gene end by 1 base; junction bases not matched to a gene: 9. Per germline, CDR1 MNHEY and CDR2 SMNVEV (reference sequence). Repertoires were generated with immunoSEQ multiplex PCR, while TCRdb's copy carries only in-frame clones and drops some. The top ten clones hold around 0.6% of a sample with around 1.1 million clones, roughly 74% of them seen once. The study enrolled healthy HIV-negative adults without recent acute infections or vaccinations as donors.

Sequenced sample: memory CD4+ T cells from PBMCs. Subset in this sample: CD45RA-negative fraction. The sequence derives from a man between 18 and 29 years old in good health. Some clones in this sample may be carry-over from other donors' samples. This rearrangement joins TRBV27 to TRBJ2-3, with 7 bases lining up with TRBD1. The CDR3 DNA reads TGTGCCAGCAGTCCCGAAAGGGGGCTCCGCACAGATACGCAGTATTTT. Protein product: CASSPERGLRTDTQYF.